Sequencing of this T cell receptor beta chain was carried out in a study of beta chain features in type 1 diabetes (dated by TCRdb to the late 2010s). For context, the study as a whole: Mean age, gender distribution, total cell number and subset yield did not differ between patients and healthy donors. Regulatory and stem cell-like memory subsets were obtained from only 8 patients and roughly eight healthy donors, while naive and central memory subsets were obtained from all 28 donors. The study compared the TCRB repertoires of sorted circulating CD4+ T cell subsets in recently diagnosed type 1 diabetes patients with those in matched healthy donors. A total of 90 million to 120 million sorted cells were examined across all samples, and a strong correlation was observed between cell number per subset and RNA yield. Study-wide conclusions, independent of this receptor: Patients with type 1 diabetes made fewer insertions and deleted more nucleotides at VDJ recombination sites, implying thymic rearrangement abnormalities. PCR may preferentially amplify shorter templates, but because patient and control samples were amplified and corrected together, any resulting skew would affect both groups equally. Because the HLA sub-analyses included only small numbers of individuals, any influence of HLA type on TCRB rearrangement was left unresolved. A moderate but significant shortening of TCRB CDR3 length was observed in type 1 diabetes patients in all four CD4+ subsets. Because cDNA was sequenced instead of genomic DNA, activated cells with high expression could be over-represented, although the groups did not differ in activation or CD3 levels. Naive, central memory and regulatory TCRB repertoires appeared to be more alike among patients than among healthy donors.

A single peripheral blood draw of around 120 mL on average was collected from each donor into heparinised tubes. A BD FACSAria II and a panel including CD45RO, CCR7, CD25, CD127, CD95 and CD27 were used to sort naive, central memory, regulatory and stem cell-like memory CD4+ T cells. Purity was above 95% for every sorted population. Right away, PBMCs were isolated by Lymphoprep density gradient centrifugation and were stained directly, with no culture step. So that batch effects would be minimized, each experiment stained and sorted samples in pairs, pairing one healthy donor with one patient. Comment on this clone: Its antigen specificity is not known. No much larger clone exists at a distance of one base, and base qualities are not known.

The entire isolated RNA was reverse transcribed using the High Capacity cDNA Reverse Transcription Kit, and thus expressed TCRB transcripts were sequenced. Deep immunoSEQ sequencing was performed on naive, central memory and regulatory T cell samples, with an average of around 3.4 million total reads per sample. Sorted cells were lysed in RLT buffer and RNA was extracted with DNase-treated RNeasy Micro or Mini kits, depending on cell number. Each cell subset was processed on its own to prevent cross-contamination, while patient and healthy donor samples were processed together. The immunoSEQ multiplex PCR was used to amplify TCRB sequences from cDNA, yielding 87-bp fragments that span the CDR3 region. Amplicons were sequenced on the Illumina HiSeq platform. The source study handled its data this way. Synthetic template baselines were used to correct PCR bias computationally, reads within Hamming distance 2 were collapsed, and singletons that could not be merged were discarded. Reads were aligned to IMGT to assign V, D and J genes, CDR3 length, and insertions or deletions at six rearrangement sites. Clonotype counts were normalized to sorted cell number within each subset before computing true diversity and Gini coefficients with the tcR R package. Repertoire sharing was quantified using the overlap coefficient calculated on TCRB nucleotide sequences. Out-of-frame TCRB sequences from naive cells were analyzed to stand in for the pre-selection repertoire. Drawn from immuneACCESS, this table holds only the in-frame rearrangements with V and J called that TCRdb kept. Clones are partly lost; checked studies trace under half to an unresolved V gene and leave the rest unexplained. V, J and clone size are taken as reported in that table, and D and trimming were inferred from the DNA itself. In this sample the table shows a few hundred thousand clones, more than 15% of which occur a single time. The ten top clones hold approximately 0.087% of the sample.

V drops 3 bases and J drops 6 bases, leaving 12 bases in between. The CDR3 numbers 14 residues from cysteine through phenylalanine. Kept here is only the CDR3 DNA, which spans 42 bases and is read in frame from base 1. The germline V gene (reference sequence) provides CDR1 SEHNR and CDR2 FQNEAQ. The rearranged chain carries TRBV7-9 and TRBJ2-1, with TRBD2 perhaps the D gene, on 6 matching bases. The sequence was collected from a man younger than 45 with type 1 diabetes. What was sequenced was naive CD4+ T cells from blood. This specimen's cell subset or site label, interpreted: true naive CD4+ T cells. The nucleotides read TGTGCCAGCAGCTTGAAGGCGGGGTCCAATGAGCAGTTCTTC. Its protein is CASSLKAGSNEQFF.